A selection of T cell receptor beta chains follows, all from one sample in a study of T-cell memory formation after mild COVID-19. MiXCR, run by TCRdb on the 5' RACE reads, gives a single entry per CDR3 protein. The table lists hundreds of thousands of distinct CDR3 sequences, over 15% of them singletons. Source material: PBMCs or a T cell subset sorted from them (not recorded which). These receptors were taken from an adult woman who had mild COVID-19 (a few samples of this study predate the infection). Cell type and time point are not known. The CDR3 runs from the conserved cysteine through the conserved F or W. Rows give clone size only sometimes, using once, few, many, or a class for an expanded clone.

clone size | J gene | V gene | CDR3 protein
few | TRBJ2-1 | TRBV4-3 | CASRYEQFF
. | TRBJ1-2 | TRBV3-1 | CASSQGQDYGYTF
. | TRBJ2-1 | TRBV7-8 | CASSAGFSSYNEQFF
few | TRBJ2-2 | TRBV5-1 | CASSLVGPGTGRTGELFF
few | TRBJ1-1 | TRBV2 | CASLRDSPTEAFF
. | TRBJ1-1 | TRBV14 | CASSRDSRGRNTEAFF
few | TRBJ2-2 | TRBV7-2 | CASSLEAGEAGELFF
. | TRBJ2-5 | TRBV11-2 | CASSLSAGKYQETQYF
few | TRBJ1-3 | TRBV10-3 | CAIRDGSGNTIYF
. | TRBJ1-2 | TRBV20-1 | CSAKTGGYGYTF
. | TRBJ2-7 | TRBV24-1 | CATSVGYEQYF
. | TRBJ1-5 | TRBV6-5 | CATLPGQGVYSNQPQHF
. | TRBJ2-5 | TRBV7-3 | CASSQQGGQGTQYF